This passage covers 15 T cell receptor beta chains from one sample sequenced in a study of circulating and synovial CD4+ cells in juvenile arthritis. This table comes from immunoSEQ multiplex PCR, and its TCRdb copy is limited to in-frame clones, with some not included. The sample contains around 31,000 clones, 95% to 96% of which appear only once. Sequencing was performed on CD4+ T cells from blood. The receptors derive from a human donor with juvenile idiopathic arthritis.

J is TRBJ1-2 and V is TRBV7-2; D gene unclear. The V gene's germline CDR1 is SGHTA and CDR2 FQGNSA. This CDR3 region has 13 residues. V shed 2 bases and J shed 6 bases, with 10 bases lying between them. CDR3 in DNA: TGTGCCAGCAGCTTATCAGGCCCCAATGGCTACACCTTC. This codes for CASSLSGPNGYTF.

The chain employs TRBV21-1 and TRBJ1-5; TRBD1 is the table's D call and was not checked against the DNA. TRBV21-1 is a known pseudogene. CDR3 size: 14 residues. CDR3 protein: CASSTLQGIQPQHF. The CDR3 region has the DNA TGTGCCAGCAGCACTCTACAGGGAATTCAGCCCCAGCATTTT.

The chain joins TRBV28 to TRBJ2-6; the D is unclear. CDR1 is MDHEN and CDR2 is SYDVKM in the germline V gene. This CDR3 is built from 16 residues. Trimming took 6 bases from V and 0 from J, leaving 12 bases between them. The CDR3 region is CASRGDFDSGANVLTF. For the CDR3, the DNA is TGTGCCAGCAGGGGTGACTTTGACTCTGGGGCCAACGTCCTGACTTTC.

This rearrangement joins TRBV19 to TRBJ2-7; 8 bases map to TRBD1. After removal of 3 bases from V and 9 bases from J, the junction contained 10 bases not matched to a gene. From germline, CDR1 is LNHDA and CDR2 SQIVND (reference sequence). This CDR3 contains 14 residues. CDR3 region: CASSIGDRWPAQYF. DNA for the CDR3: TGTGCCAGTAGTATTGGGGACAGGTGGCCCGCGCAGTACTTC.

Notes on this clone: The sample has other DNA sequences that encode this CDR3 too. The chain has TRBV15 and TRBJ2-7, with 8 bases aligning to TRBD2. Germline assignment: CDR1 LNHNV and CDR2 YYDKDF (reference sequence). CDR3 length: 14 residues. V lost 0 bases to trimming and J lost 4 bases; unmatched junction nucleotides: 2. DNA for the CDR3: TGTGCCACCAGCAGAGACCCGGGGGGGTACGAGCAGTACTTC. Protein sequence: CATSRDPGGYEQYF.

This chain links TRBV28 with TRBJ2-7, with 7 bases aligning to TRBD2. Germline CDR1 and CDR2: MDHEN and SYDVKM. V dropped 7 bases and J dropped 6; count of bases not matched to a gene: 15. The length of the CDR3 is 15 residues. Here the CDR3 DNA reads TGTGCCAGCACCTACCCCGGGGGGAGAGTTGGCGAGCAGTACTTC. Translated, it gives CASTYPGGRVGEQYF.

The chain employs TRBV11-2 and TRBJ2-2; D gene ambiguous. V dropped 1 base and J dropped 5 bases, with 8 bases sitting between them. Germline V gene lookup returns CDR1 SGHAT and CDR2 FQNNGV. The CDR3 consists of 14 residues. CDR3 sequence reads: CASSLGTLTGELFF. DNA for the CDR3: TGTGCCAGCAGCTTAGGAACTCTTACCGGGGAGCTGTTTTTT.

The V and J genes are TRBV30 and TRBJ1-2; D call uncertain. Germline V lookup: CDR1 GTSNPN, CDR2 SVGIG (reference sequence). This CDR3 has 12 amino acids. Trimming pared 1 base from V and 4 bases from J, leaving 7 bases between. The chain's CDR3 is CAWSGGLYGYTF. DNA of the CDR3: TGTGCCTGGAGTGGCGGACTCTATGGCTACACCTTC. Full variable domain (outside the CDR3, taken from reference TRBV30 and TRBJ1-2): SQTIHQWPATLVQPVGSPLSLECTVEGTSNPNLYWYRQAAGRGLQLLFYSVGIGQISSEVPQNLSASRPQDRQFILSSKKLLLSDSGFYLCAWSGGLYGYTFGSGTRLTVV.

The chain joins TRBV4-1 to TRBJ1-3; D gene unclear. This CDR3 region has 14 residues. Germline V CDR1 and CDR2: MGHRA, YSYEKL. Between the trimmed V and J ends, which lost 2 bases and 3 bases, there was a span of 8 bases. This CDR3 reads CASSQMADGNTIYF. The CDR3 DNA reads as TGCGCCAGCAGCCAAATGGCGGATGGAAACACCATATATTTT.

The chain has TRBV30 and TRBJ1-2; unclear D gene. The V gene lost 4 bases and the J gene lost 6 bases, with 27 bases spanning the gap. The CDR3 loop spans 17 amino acids. Per germline, CDR1 GTSNPN and CDR2 SVGIG (reference sequence). The CDR3 reads CAWTPPGPGRTFNGYTF. The CDR3 region has the DNA TGTGCCTGGACGCCCCCGGGCCCCGGGAGGACTTTCAATGGCTACACCTTC. Full variable domain (missing parts from reference TRBV30 and TRBJ1-2): SQTIHQWPATLVQPVGSPLSLECTVEGTSNPNLYWYRQAAGRGLQLLFYSVGIGQISSEVPQNLSASRPQDRQFILSSKKLLLSDSGFYLCAWTPPGPGRTFNGYTFGSGTRLTVV.

The chain recombines TRBV28 with TRBJ1-2; the D is unclear. V lost 11 bases to trimming and J lost 7 bases, with 17 bases between them. The CDR3 has 12 residues. Per the germline V gene, CDR1 is MDHEN and CDR2 is SYDVKM. The CDR3 reads CASAALGGGYTF. In nucleotides, the CDR3 is TGTGCCTCCGCGGCTTTGGGTGGTGGCTACACCTTC.

This rearrangement joins TRBV4-2 to TRBJ1-1; possible D gene TRBD1, 5 bases. The CDR3 runs 15 residues. Germline loops: CDR1 LGHNA, CDR2 YNFKEQ. Deletions cut 1 base from V and 6 bases from J, with 15 bases between. CDR3 in DNA: TGTGCCAGCAGCCAAGGACTCGAAGGGGTTTCTGAAGCTTTCTTT. It translates to CASSQGLEGVSEAFF.

This chain joins TRBV7-8 and TRBJ2-1; the D gene is possibly TRBD2 (6 bases). Trimming removed 7 bases at V and 4 bases at J, with 23 bases between. Germline lookup yields CDR1 SGHVS and CDR2 FQNEAQ. The length of the CDR3 is 17 residues. The CDR3 DNA sequence: TGTGCCAGCAACAACATGGGTGCGGGAATGATATACAATGAGCAGTTCTTC. It specifies CASNNMGAGMIYNEQFF.

This sequence joins TRBV5-4 and TRBJ2-5; TRBD1 is a possible D gene (5 bases). CDR1 is SGHNT, CDR2 YYREEE, per germline (reference sequence). The CDR3 consists of 13 residues. V lost 0 bases to trimming and J lost 5 bases, with 8 bases between them. The CDR3 sequence is CASSLGQKETQYF. In nucleotides, the CDR3 is TGTGCCAGCAGCTTGGGACAGAAGGAGACCCAGTACTTC.

There are a few counts of this clone. This chain connects TRBV18 to TRBJ2-1, with 7 bases fitting TRBD1. Germline lookup yields CDR1 KGHSH and CDR2 LQKENI. This CDR3 is 14 amino acids long. After removal of 5 bases from V and 7 bases from J, the junction contained 8 bases not matched to a gene. The chain's CDR3 is CASSTDRVKNEQFF. As DNA, the CDR3 is TGTGCCAGCTCAACCGACAGGGTTAAAAATGAGCAGTTCTTC. Filled out from reference TRBV18 and TRBJ2-1, the complete variable domain reads NAGVMQNPRHLVRRRGQEARLRCSPMKGHSHVYWYRQLPEEGLKFMVYLQKENIIDESGMPKERFSAEFPKEGPSILRIQQVVRGDSAAYFCASSTDRVKNEQFFGPGTRLTVL.